The clone carrying this T cell receptor beta chain appeared many times. Germline CDR1 SQVTM, CDR2 ANQGSEA. V shed 5 bases and J shed 2 bases, with 7 bases lying between them. This CDR3 has 12 amino acids. The data belong to a study of T-cell reconstitution after alpha-beta-depleted transplantation in children. Unique molecular identifiers featured in how the TCRbeta library was prepared. MiXCR, applied by TCRdb to the PCR reads, yields one record per CDR3 protein. Of around 600,000 distinct CDR3 sequences listed, about 10% are singletons. This TCR was recovered from a human donor who donated a stem cell graft to a child with acute myeloid leukemia. This chain joins TRBV29-1 and TRBJ1-3; D gene uncertain. The starting material was PBMCs from the stem cell graft donor, obtained from the stem cell graft. The CDR3 loop reads CSVYRPGNTIYF. DNA for the CDR3: TGCAGCGTTTACCGCCCTGGAAACACCATATATTTT.